The clone carrying this T cell receptor beta chain was observed a few times. This sample is drawn from a study of patients and donors after allogeneic stem cell transplantation. MiXCR, applied by TCRdb to the RT-PCR reads, yields one record per CDR3 protein. This sample has about 110,000 distinct CDR3 sequences; approximately 40% occur once, and the top ten carry approximately 30%. Germline lookup yields CDR1 LGHNT and CDR2 FRNRAP. With 2 bases removed from V and 3 bases from J, the gap between germline ends came to 10 bases. The CDR3 contains 14 residues. This sequence was found in a human donor who was either an allogeneic HSCT recipient or a stem cell or donor lymphocyte infusion donor (not recorded which). It is not recorded whose cells these are; they may come from a transplant donor. The rearrangement links TRBV12-5 to TRBJ1-1, with D unclear. Sequenced: blood, either unsorted or a sorted T cell fraction (not recorded which). The CDR3 coding sequence is TGTGCTAGTGGTTTGTACGGCGGGGACACTGAAGCTTTCTTT. Translating gives CASGLYGGDTEAFF.